This is a list of T cell receptor beta chains from one sample in a study of blood T cell repertoires in COVID-19. Clones were read by immunoSEQ multiplex PCR, and TCRdb kept only the in-frame ones, dropping some. The table shows under 300,000 clones, with just under 85% occurring only once. Sequenced: peripheral blood. The receptors were sampled from a woman between 55 and 75 years old with active or convalescent COVID-19. The CDR3 runs from the conserved cysteine through the conserved F or W. D genes are given only for firm matches. Clone size, where shown, is once, few, many, or a class for clones that have expanded.

CDR3 length: 16; clone size: .; V gene: TRBV10-2; D gene: .; J gene: TRBJ1-5; CDR3 protein: CASSVGGAAVRQPQHF; CDR3 DNA: TGCGCCAGCAGTGTAGGGGGAGCGGCTGTTAGACAGCCCCAGCATTTT
CDR3 length: 14; clone size: .; V gene: TRBV5-1; D gene: .; J gene: TRBJ1-4; CDR3 protein: CASSLGHRGEKLFF; CDR3 DNA: TGCGCCAGCAGCTTGGGTCATCGCGGTGAAAAACTGTTTTTT
CDR3 length: 17; clone size: .; V gene: TRBV19; D gene: .; J gene: TRBJ1-1; CDR3 protein: CASSKSYGGAMNTEAFF; CDR3 DNA: TGTGCCAGTAGTAAGTCCTACGGGGGAGCTATGAACACTGAAGCTTTCTTT
CDR3 length: 12; clone size: .; V gene: TRBV19; D gene: .; J gene: TRBJ1-2; CDR3 protein: CATSRSQGGYTF; CDR3 DNA: TGTGCCACCTCCCGATCACAGGGAGGCTACACCTTC
CDR3 length: 17; clone size: .; V gene: TRBV7-2; D gene: TRBD2; J gene: TRBJ2-1; CDR3 protein: CASSSTPASGGAAEQFF; CDR3 DNA: TGTGCCAGCAGCTCGACCCCCGCTAGCGGGGGGGCAGCAGAGCAGTTCTTC
CDR3 length: 10; clone size: .; V gene: TRBV29-1; D gene: .; J gene: TRBJ1-1; CDR3 protein: CSVEGAGAFF; CDR3 DNA: TGCAGCGTTGAGGGGGCTGGAGCTTTCTTT
CDR3 length: 17; clone size: .; V gene: TRBV3-1/TRBV3-2; D gene: TRBD1; J gene: TRBJ2-3; CDR3 protein: CASSQDRPGQGIYTQYF; CDR3 DNA: TGTGCCAGCAGCCAAGATCGTCCGGGACAGGGCATTTATACGCAGTATTTT
CDR3 length: 15; clone size: few; V gene: TRBV5-4; D gene: TRBD1; J gene: TRBJ1-5; CDR3 protein: CASSSQGGIVQPQHF; CDR3 DNA: TGTGCCAGCAGCTCACAGGGGGGAATAGTACAGCCCCAGCATTTT
CDR3 length: 17; clone size: .; V gene: TRBV6-4; D gene: TRBD1; J gene: TRBJ2-1; CDR3 protein: CASSLFPGQASYNEQFF; CDR3 DNA: TGTGCCAGCAGTCTTTTTCCGGGACAGGCTTCCTACAATGAGCAGTTCTTC
CDR3 length: 14; clone size: .; V gene: TRBV11-2; D gene: .; J gene: TRBJ1-4; CDR3 protein: CASSPDSNSEKLFF; CDR3 DNA: TGTGCCAGCAGTCCTGACAGTAACAGTGAAAAACTGTTTTTT
CDR3 length: 14; clone size: .; V gene: TRBV10-3; D gene: TRBD1; J gene: TRBJ1-1; CDR3 protein: CAITVQGGSTEAFF; CDR3 DNA: TGTGCCATCACCGTACAGGGGGGTAGCACTGAAGCTTTCTTT
CDR3 length: 16; clone size: .; V gene: TRBV11-2; D gene: TRBD1; J gene: TRBJ2-3; CDR3 protein: CASSFAGQGGTDTQYF; CDR3 DNA: TGTGCCAGCAGCTTCGCGGGACAGGGAGGGACAGATACGCAGTATTTT
CDR3 length: 19; clone size: .; V gene: TRBV6-2/TRBV6-3; D gene: .; J gene: TRBJ2-1; CDR3 protein: CASSYSIGSLASAINEQFF; CDR3 DNA: TGTGCCAGCAGTTACTCGATCGGGTCCCTGGCTAGCGCGATCAATGAGCAGTTCTTC
CDR3 length: 16; clone size: .; V gene: TRBV9; D gene: TRBD2; J gene: TRBJ2-1; CDR3 protein: CASSVLAGASGLEQFF; CDR3 DNA: TGTGCCAGCAGCGTCTTAGCGGGAGCGAGTGGGTTGGAGCAGTTCTTC
CDR3 length: 15; clone size: .; V gene: TRBV28; D gene: .; J gene: TRBJ2-4; CDR3 protein: CASSPPTGWKNIQYF; CDR3 DNA: TGTGCCAGCAGTCCTCCGACAGGTTGGAAAAACATTCAGTACTTC
CDR3 length: 16; clone size: .; V gene: TRBV5-4; D gene: .; J gene: TRBJ2-5; CDR3 protein: CASSLVGQGYLETQYF; CDR3 DNA: TGTGCCAGCAGCTTGGTGGGGCAGGGCTACTTGGAGACCCAGTACTTC
CDR3 length: 15; clone size: many; V gene: TRBV6-5; D gene: .; J gene: TRBJ2-3; CDR3 protein: CASSLSQGVGDTQYF; CDR3 DNA: TGTGCCAGCAGCCTGAGCCAGGGTGTCGGAGATACGCAGTATTTT
CDR3 length: 10; clone size: .; V gene: TRBV28; D gene: .; J gene: TRBJ1-4; CDR3 protein: CASLREKLFF; CDR3 DNA: TGTGCCAGCCTAAGAGAAAAACTGTTTTTT
CDR3 length: 13; clone size: .; V gene: TRBV5-1; D gene: TRBD2; J gene: TRBJ2-1; CDR3 protein: CASSPGTNNEQFF; CDR3 DNA: TGCGCCAGCAGCCCTGGGACTAACAATGAGCAGTTCTTC
CDR3 length: 12; clone size: .; V gene: TRBV5-8; D gene: TRBD1; J gene: TRBJ1-1; CDR3 protein: CASSGTGGEAFF; CDR3 DNA: TGTGCCAGCAGCGGGACAGGGGGCGAAGCTTTCTTT
CDR3 length: 17; clone size: few; V gene: TRBV5-1; D gene: .; J gene: TRBJ1-6; CDR3 protein: CASSLDAGNERGSPLHF; CDR3 DNA: TGCGCCAGCAGCTTGGATGCGGGGAATGAGCGGGGATCACCCCTCCACTTT
CDR3 length: 15; clone size: .; V gene: TRBV6-5; D gene: TRBD1; J gene: TRBJ1-2; CDR3 protein: CASSYSHRGTYGYTF; CDR3 DNA: TGTGCCAGCAGTTACTCGCACAGGGGGACCTATGGCTACACCTTC
CDR3 length: 13; clone size: .; V gene: TRBV12-3/TRBV12-4; D gene: TRBD1; J gene: TRBJ1-1; CDR3 protein: CASSSTGTGEAFF; CDR3 DNA: TGTGCCAGCAGTTCGACAGGGACCGGTGAAGCTTTCTTT
CDR3 length: 15; clone size: .; V gene: TRBV11-2; D gene: TRBD2; J gene: TRBJ2-3; CDR3 protein: CASSGTGGPADTQYF; CDR3 DNA: TGTGCCAGCAGCGGAACGGGAGGGCCCGCAGATACGCAGTATTTT
CDR3 length: 14; clone size: .; V gene: TRBV3-1/TRBV3-2; D gene: TRBD1; J gene: TRBJ2-7; CDR3 protein: CASSLRTGGYEQYF; CDR3 DNA: TGTGCCAGCAGCCTCCGGACAGGGGGCTACGAGCAGTACTTC
CDR3 length: 15; clone size: .; V gene: TRBV27; D gene: TRBD1; J gene: TRBJ1-2; CDR3 protein: CASTPLGTGGLGYTF; CDR3 DNA: TGTGCCAGCACACCTTTGGGGACAGGGGGTCTGGGCTACACCTTC
CDR3 length: 14; clone size: few; V gene: TRBV5-4; D gene: TRBD1; J gene: TRBJ1-4; CDR3 protein: CASSWGQGGEKLFF; CDR3 DNA: TGTGCCAGCAGCTGGGGACAGGGGGGTGAAAAACTGTTTTTT
CDR3 length: 14; clone size: .; V gene: TRBV3-1/TRBV3-2; D gene: TRBD2; J gene: TRBJ2-7; CDR3 protein: CASSRQASGYEQYF; CDR3 DNA: TGTGCCAGCAGCCGACAGGCTAGCGGGTACGAGCAGTACTTC
CDR3 length: 13; clone size: .; V gene: TRBV5-1; D gene: TRBD1; J gene: TRBJ2-7; CDR3 protein: CASSRTGADEQYF; CDR3 DNA: TGCGCCAGCAGCAGGACAGGGGCCGACGAGCAGTACTTC
CDR3 length: 14; clone size: .; V gene: TRBV19; D gene: TRBD1; J gene: TRBJ2-5; CDR3 protein: CASRRTGAGETQYF; CDR3 DNA: TGTGCCAGTAGACGGACAGGGGCAGGAGAGACCCAGTACTTC
CDR3 length: 14; clone size: .; V gene: TRBV7-9; D gene: .; J gene: TRBJ2-2; CDR3 protein: CASSLVVGTGELFF; CDR3 DNA: TGTGCCAGCAGCCTCGTGGTCGGCACCGGGGAGCTGTTTTTT
CDR3 length: 16; clone size: .; V gene: TRBV6-2/TRBV6-3; D gene: .; J gene: TRBJ2-2; CDR3 protein: CASSYSVEWGTGELFF; CDR3 DNA: TGTGCCAGCAGTTATAGCGTTGAGTGGGGCACCGGGGAGCTGTTTTTT
CDR3 length: 14; clone size: .; V gene: TRBV18; D gene: TRBD1; J gene: TRBJ1-6; CDR3 protein: CASSEPGQNSPLHF; CDR3 DNA: TGTGCCAGCTCAGAACCGGGACAGAATTCACCCCTCCACTTT
CDR3 length: 13; clone size: .; V gene: TRBV29-1; D gene: .; J gene: TRBJ2-7; CDR3 protein: CSVERGSGNEQYF; CDR3 DNA: TGCAGCGTTGAGAGAGGCTCGGGGAACGAGCAGTACTTC
CDR3 length: 15; clone size: once; V gene: TRBV25-1; D gene: TRBD1; J gene: TRBJ2-1; CDR3 protein: CASSGDRGTYNEQFF; CDR3 DNA: TGTGCCAGCAGTGGGGACAGGGGGACTTACAATGAGCAGTTCTTC
CDR3 length: 17; clone size: .; V gene: TRBV21-1; D gene: .; J gene: TRBJ2-3; CDR3 protein: CASSKRRDRGLSDTQYF; CDR3 DNA: TGTGCCAGCAGCAAACGGCGGGACAGGGGGTTATCAGATACGCAGTATTTT
CDR3 length: 14; clone size: .; V gene: TRBV7-2; D gene: .; J gene: TRBJ1-2; CDR3 protein: CASSPQGPIYGYTF; CDR3 DNA: TGTGCCAGCAGCCCTCAGGGTCCGATCTATGGCTACACCTTC
CDR3 length: 16; clone size: .; V gene: TRBV6-1; D gene: .; J gene: TRBJ2-2; CDR3 protein: CASSERGFGGTGELFF; CDR3 DNA: TGTGCCAGCAGTGAAAGGGGGTTCGGCGGGACCGGGGAGCTGTTTTTT
CDR3 length: 13; clone size: few; V gene: TRBV10-1; D gene: .; J gene: TRBJ1-1; CDR3 protein: CASSLERNTEAFF; CDR3 DNA: TGCGCCAGTTCCCTTGAGAGGAACACTGAAGCTTTCTTT
CDR3 length: 16; clone size: .; V gene: TRBV28; D gene: TRBD2; J gene: TRBJ2-2; CDR3 protein: CASSTGLAGGPGELFF; CDR3 DNA: TGTGCCAGCAGTACTGGACTAGCGGGAGGGCCCGGGGAGCTGTTTTTT
CDR3 length: 12; clone size: few; V gene: TRBV7-9; D gene: .; J gene: TRBJ2-7; CDR3 protein: CASSPDEDEQYF; CDR3 DNA: TGTGCCAGCAGCCCCGATGAGGACGAGCAGTACTTC